The sequence of this TCR beta chain was determined in a study of tumor-infiltrating lymphocytes in primary liver carcinoma. This CDR3 contains 12 residues. The V gene lost 4 bases and the J gene lost 2 bases, with 5 bases spanning the gap. Unsorted whole blood yielded the blood RNA, and germline DNA was also extracted. The study enrolled treatment-naive patients with chronic HBV infection. Approximately 3.7 milliliters of peripheral blood were collected before surgery. Starting material of 500 ng total RNA yielded TCR beta cDNA via a constant-region primer. Amplification in three nested multiplex PCR rounds with slightly modified ARM-PCR gave rise to TCR beta libraries. Two initial PCR rounds of about 10 cycles each paired TRBV1-TRBV30 forward primers with a C-beta reverse primer. TCRdb independently ran MiXCR on the multiplex PCR reads; one entry per CDR3 protein. The sample holds hundreds of thousands of distinct CDR3 sequences, around 50% seen once.

This clonotype was counted many times. Its antigen is still unknown. Study outcomes and limitations: When set against blood, tumors had a significantly higher top-250-clone fraction (p = 0.039).

Sequenced input: peripheral blood. The clonotype originates from a woman aged 25-40 years with primary liver carcinoma and hepatitis B virus infection. The chain joins TRBV12-3 or TRBV12-4 to TRBJ2-5; D uncertain. CDR3 residues: CASSWRQETQYF. CDR3 coding DNA: TGTGCCAGCAGTTGGCGGCAAGAGACCCAGTACTTC.